The 18 T cell receptor beta chains presented below share a single source sample, sequenced in a study of human T cells and chemical hapten exposure. Via MiXCR, TCRdb re-called the RACE reads, giving one row per CDR3 protein. Among 70,000 to 90,000 distinct CDR3 sequences listed, about 10% were seen once. Documented time point: patch test 2, 6 weeks after DPC sensitization. Treatment reported: therapeutic diphenylcyclopropenone sensitization with weekly scalp DPC. This specimen consisted of whole blood, obtained in connection with sensitization to the hapten diphenylcyclopropenone (DPC). These receptors were taken from a woman aged 50 to 60 with alopecia areata. Some clones in this sample may be carry-over from other donors' samples.

This clonotype turned up a few times. V and J are TRBV7-8 and TRBJ2-3; tentative D call: TRBD2 (6 bases). V was cut by 2 bases and J by 4 bases, with 10 bases left in between. The CDR3 contains 14 residues. CDR1 SGHVS and CDR2 FQNEAQ come from the germline V gene. CDR3 DNA: TGTGCCAGCAGCTTAAAGCGGGTCGCAGATACGCAGTATTTT. Protein sequence: CASSLKRVADTQYF.

This clonotype was found a few times. The rearrangement joins TRBV30 to TRBJ2-5; TRBD1 is a possible D gene (6 bases). The CDR3 contains 11 residues. Germline values: CDR1 GTSNPN, CDR2 SVGIG (reference sequence). The V end lost 5 bases, the J end lost 3 bases, and 7 bases lay between the germline ends. DNA for the CDR3: TGTGCCTGGGACAGGAAAGAGACCCAGTACTTC. Protein sequence: CAWDRKETQYF. Together with reference TRBV30 and TRBJ2-5, the CDR3 gives the full variable domain: SQTIHQWPATLVQPVGSPLSLECTVEGTSNPNLYWYRQAAGRGLQLLFYSVGIGQISSEVPQNLSASRPQDRQFILSSKKLLLSDSGFYLCAWDRKETQYFGPGTRLLVL.

The chain combines TRBV2 with TRBJ2-3; D is uncertain. The CDR3 loop spans 12 amino acids. Germline lookup yields CDR1 SNHLY and CDR2 FYNNEI. Trimming left V 0 bases short and J 6 bases short, with 4 bases between. The CDR3 nucleotides are TGTGCCAGCAGTGAAGCGCTCGATACGCAGTATTTT. Encoded protein: CASSEALDTQYF.

This clonotype showed up many times. The rearrangement joins TRBV6-6 to TRBJ1-5; maybe TRBD1 (5 bases). Trimming shortened V by 5 bases and J by 7 bases, and 12 bases separated the two germline ends. The CDR3 totals 13 residues. Looked up from germline, CDR1 is MNHNY and CDR2 is SVGAGI (reference sequence). For the CDR3, the DNA is TGTGCCAGCAGTGACGACGGGACGCAGCCCCAGCATTTT. Its translation is CASSDDGTQPQHF.

This clonotype was detected many times. V gene TRBV7-8 combines with J gene TRBJ1-4; TRBD1 is a possible D gene (6 bases). CDR1 is SGHVS and CDR2 is FQNEAQ in the germline V gene. The CDR3 has 15 amino acids. With 5 bases removed from V and 7 bases from J, the gap between germline ends came to 17 bases. CDR3 in amino acids: CASSVSTGAGEKLFF. The CDR3 DNA reads as TGTGCCAGCAGCGTTTCGACAGGAGCGGGTGAAAAACTGTTTTTT.

The table lists this clonotype with a few counts. The gene calls are TRBV6-5 and TRBJ2-3; D not certain. Germline-derived CDR1 and CDR2 are MNHEY and SVGAGI. The CDR3 consists of 17 residues. The V and J ends lost 2 bases and 1 base respectively, with 16 bases between them. As DNA, the CDR3 is TGTGCCAGCAGTTACACCCCTGGAGCGCTAGGCACAGATACGCAGTATTTT. Its translation: CASSYTPGALGTDTQYF.

V usage is TRBV20-1 and J usage is TRBJ1-5; possible D gene TRBD1, 5 bases. The V and J ends lost 6 bases and 3 bases respectively, with 15 bases between them. The CDR3 runs to 14 residues. Per germline, CDR1 DFQATT and CDR2 SNEGSKA (reference sequence). The CDR3 is CSAPNGGVNQPQHF. CDR3 nucleotides: TGCAGTGCCCCTAATGGGGGAGTCAATCAGCCCCAGCATTTT.

V is TRBV27 and J is TRBJ1-2; D gene uncertain. The CDR3 extends over 17 amino acids. Trimming took off 3 bases at V and 3 bases at J, with 20 bases between the two ends. Per the germline V gene, CDR1 is MNHEY and CDR2 is SMNVEV (reference sequence). The CDR3, as DNA: TGTGCCAGCAGTTTGAAGCCGATGGGTAGCCTTCACTATGGCTACACCTTC. Its protein product is CASSLKPMGSLHYGYTF.

There are many counts of this clonotype. The chain employs TRBV27 and TRBJ2-5; no definite D call. CDR1 is MNHEY and CDR2 is SMNVEV in the germline V gene (reference sequence). The CDR3 consists of 13 residues. V lost 4 bases to trimming and J lost 4 bases, with 10 bases between them. The CDR3: CASSSRQRETQYF. In DNA, the CDR3 is TGTGCCAGCAGTTCTAGACAAAGAGAGACCCAGTACTTC.

This clonotype came up many times. The J gene is TRBJ2-1, the V gene TRBV28; possible D gene TRBD2, 7 bases. CDR1 and CDR2 (germline): MDHEN, SYDVKM. CDR3 length: 15 amino acids. The V end lost 6 bases, the J end lost 3 bases, and 15 bases lay between the germline ends. This CDR3 reads CASRGGQSLYNEQFF. The CDR3 DNA is TGTGCCAGCAGGGGGGGGCAGTCTCTCTACAATGAGCAGTTCTTC.

This sequence joins TRBV7-2 and TRBJ2-7; 8 nucleotides align to TRBD2. V shed 5 bases and J 7 bases; nucleotides not matched to a gene: 13. Germline CDR1 is SGHTA and CDR2 is FQGNSA. The CDR3 is 15 residues long. This chain's CDR3 is CASSPEAGGGREQYF. CDR3 nucleotides: TGTGCCAGCAGCCCAGAAGCTGGAGGCGGGAGGGAGCAGTACTTC.

The sample holds many counts of this clonotype. The chain is built from TRBV7-2 and TRBJ2-2, with D hard to call. The germline V gene has CDR1 SGHTA and CDR2 FQGNSA. The CDR3 length is 13 residues. Trimming removed 1 base from V and 1 base from J, with 1 base in between. The CDR3 sequence is CASSLGNTGELFF. CDR3 bases: TGTGCCAGCAGCTTAGGGAACACCGGGGAGCTGTTTTTT.

This clonotype was counted many times. This chain uses TRBV20-1 with TRBJ1-1; 9 bases are a match to TRBD1. Per germline, CDR1 DFQATT and CDR2 SNEGSKA (reference sequence). The V and J ends lost 5 bases and 6 bases, in that order; junction bases with no gene match: 10. This CDR3 is 14 amino acids long. The CDR3 nucleotides are TGCAGTGCTGAAGACAGGGGGTCCGGCCCTGAAGCTTTCTTT. Its translation: CSAEDRGSGPEAFF.

This clonotype was seen ten or more times. The V gene is TRBV29-1, the J gene TRBJ1-1, with D perhaps TRBD1 (6 bases). With 8 bases removed from V and 0 bases from J, the gap between germline ends came to 13 bases. The germline V gene encodes CDR1 SQVTM and CDR2 ANQGSEA. The CDR3 is 13 residues long. CDR3 in amino acids: CSSRDTLNTEAFF. CDR3 coding DNA: TGCAGCTCCCGGGACACTTTGAACACTGAAGCTTTCTTT.

This clonotype has only a few counts. J is TRBJ2-3 and V is TRBV27; the D is unclear. The V gene's germline CDR1 is MNHEY and CDR2 SMNVEV (reference sequence). This CDR3 has 15 residues. V was cut by 5 bases and J by 3 bases, with 15 bases left in between. The CDR3 DNA sequence: TGTGCCAGCAGTGTGCGCGGACGGGTGACAGATACGCAGTATTTT. Protein: CASSVRGRVTDTQYF.

This clonotype has only one observation. A much larger clone sits a single nucleotide away, making a read error possible. The gene calls are TRBV23-1 and TRBJ1-5; D unclear. TRBV23-1 has ORF status, its function being uncertain. The CDR3 contains 15 residues. The CDR3 nucleotides are TGCGCCTGCAGTCCCCACGCGGATAGCAATCAGCCCCAGCATTTT. Translated, it gives CACSPHADSNQPQHF.

The genes are TRBV7-9 and TRBJ2-7, with 7 positions matching TRBD1. The germline V gene has CDR1 SEHNR and CDR2 FQNEAQ (reference sequence). The CDR3 has 16 amino acids. V dropped 0 bases and J dropped 4; count of bases not matched to a gene: 9. CDR3 sequence: CASSLALGTDKYEQYF. CDR3 DNA sequence: TGTGCCAGCAGCTTAGCGCTGGGGACAGATAAATACGAGCAGTACTTC.

V and J are TRBV24-1 and TRBJ2-1; D is tentatively TRBD1 or TRBD2 (5 bases each). This CDR3 has 16 amino acids. Germline loops: CDR1 KGHDR, CDR2 SFDVKD. With 2 bases removed from V and 6 bases from J, the gap between germline ends came to 16 bases. CDR3 in amino acids: CATSDSRGWGVNEQFF. The CDR3 DNA reads TGTGCCACCAGTGATTCGCGAGGGTGGGGCGTCAATGAGCAGTTCTTC.